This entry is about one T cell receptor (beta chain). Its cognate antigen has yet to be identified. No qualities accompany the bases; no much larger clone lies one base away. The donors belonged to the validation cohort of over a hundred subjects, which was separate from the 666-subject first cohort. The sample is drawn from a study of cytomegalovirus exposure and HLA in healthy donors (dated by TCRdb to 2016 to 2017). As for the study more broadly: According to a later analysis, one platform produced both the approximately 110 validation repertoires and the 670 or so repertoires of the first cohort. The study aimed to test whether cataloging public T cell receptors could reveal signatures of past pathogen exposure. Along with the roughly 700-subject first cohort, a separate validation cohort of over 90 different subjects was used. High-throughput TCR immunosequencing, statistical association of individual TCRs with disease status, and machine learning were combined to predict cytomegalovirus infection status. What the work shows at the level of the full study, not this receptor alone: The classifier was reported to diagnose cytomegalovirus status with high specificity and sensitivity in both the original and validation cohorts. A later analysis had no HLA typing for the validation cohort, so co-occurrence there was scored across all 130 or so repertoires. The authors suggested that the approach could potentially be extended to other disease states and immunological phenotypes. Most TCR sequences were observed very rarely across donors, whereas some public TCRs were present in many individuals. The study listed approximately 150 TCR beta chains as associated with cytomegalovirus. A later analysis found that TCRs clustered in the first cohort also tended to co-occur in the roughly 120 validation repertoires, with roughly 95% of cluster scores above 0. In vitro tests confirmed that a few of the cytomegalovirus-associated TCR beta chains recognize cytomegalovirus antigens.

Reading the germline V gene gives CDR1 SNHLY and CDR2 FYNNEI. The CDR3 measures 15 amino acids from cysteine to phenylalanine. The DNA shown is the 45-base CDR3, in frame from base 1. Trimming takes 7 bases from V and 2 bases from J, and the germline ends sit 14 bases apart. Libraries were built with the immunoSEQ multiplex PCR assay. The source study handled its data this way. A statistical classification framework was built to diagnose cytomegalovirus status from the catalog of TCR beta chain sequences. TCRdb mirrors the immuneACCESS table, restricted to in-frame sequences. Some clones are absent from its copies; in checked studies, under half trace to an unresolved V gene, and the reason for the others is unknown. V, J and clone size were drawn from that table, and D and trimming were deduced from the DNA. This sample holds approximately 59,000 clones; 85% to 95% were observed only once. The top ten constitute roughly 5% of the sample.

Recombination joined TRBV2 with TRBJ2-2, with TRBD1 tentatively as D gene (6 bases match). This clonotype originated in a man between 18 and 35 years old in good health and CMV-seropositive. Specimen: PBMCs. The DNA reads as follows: TGTGCCAGCACCTTGGACAGAGAAAACACCGGGGAGCTGTTTTTT. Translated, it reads CASTLDRENTGELFF.